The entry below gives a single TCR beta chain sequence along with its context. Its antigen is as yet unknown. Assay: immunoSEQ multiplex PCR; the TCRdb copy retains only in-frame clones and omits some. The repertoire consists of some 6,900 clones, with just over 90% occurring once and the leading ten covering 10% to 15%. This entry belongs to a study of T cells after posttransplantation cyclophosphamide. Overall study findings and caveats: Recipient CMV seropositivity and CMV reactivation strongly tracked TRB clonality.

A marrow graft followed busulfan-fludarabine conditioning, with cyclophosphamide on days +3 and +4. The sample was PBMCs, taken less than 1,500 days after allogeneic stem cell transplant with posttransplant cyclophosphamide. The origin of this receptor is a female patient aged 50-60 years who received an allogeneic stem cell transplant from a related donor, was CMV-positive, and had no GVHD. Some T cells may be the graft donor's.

In DNA, the CDR3 is TGTGCCAGCAGCGTCCAGGGGCCCAATCAGCCCCAGCATTTT. It is translated as CASSVQGPNQPQHF. The chain couples TRBV25-1 to TRBJ1-5; tentatively, D is TRBD1 (6 bases). CDR1 is MGHDK, CDR2 SYGVNS, per germline. The CDR3 loop spans 14 amino acids. V lost 6 bases to trimming and J lost 3 bases, with 12 bases between them.